One sample yielded the 27 T cell receptor beta chains listed below, sequenced in a study of cytomegalovirus exposure and HLA in healthy donors. Researchers ran the PCR with 60 Vbeta and 13 Jbeta primers. Sequencing was performed with immunoSEQ multiplex PCR; in TCRdb, only in-frame clones are kept and a portion is missing. The sample lists around 120,000 clones; 65% to 85% were seen once. The sample taken for sequencing was PBMCs. The receptors stem from a man in his fifties or sixties in good health and CMV-seronegative.

This chain uses TRBV10-2 with TRBJ2-2; possible D gene TRBD1, 6 bases. V lost 8 bases and J lost 2, with 18 bases in between. Germline lookup yields CDR1 WSHSY and CDR2 SAAADI. The CDR3 contains 16 residues. In nucleotides, the CDR3 is TGCGCCAGCCTTTACCTAGGACAGATAAACACCGGGGAGCTGTTTTTT. Amino acid sequence: CASLYLGQINTGELFF.

The chain couples TRBV6-1 to TRBJ1-5; TRBD1 might be the D (5 bases). With 4 bases removed from V and 6 bases from J, the gap between germline ends came to 13 bases. CDR3 length equals 14 residues. The germline V gene has CDR1 MNHNS and CDR2 SASEGT. CDR3 DNA: TGTGCCAGCAGTGCCCCGGGGGTTCTTCAGCCCCAGCATTTT. This gives the protein CASSAPGVLQPQHF.

The chain employs TRBV4-3 and TRBJ2-1, with 10 bases aligning to TRBD2. The CDR3 runs 18 residues. Germline values: CDR1 LGHNA, CDR2 YSLEER. V gave up 1 base and J gave up 2 bases; unmatched junction bases: 8. CDR3 coding DNA: TGCGCCAGCAGCCAAGTTTTTCTCAGCGGGGGGGCCTACAATGAGCAGTTCTTC. Translated, it gives CASSQVFLSGGAYNEQFF.

V usage is TRBV29-1 and J usage is TRBJ1-1, with 10 bases lining up with TRBD1. The CDR3 spans 14 residues. Germline values: CDR1 SQVTM, CDR2 ANQGSEA. V lost 4 bases to trimming and J lost 5 bases; unmatched junction nucleotides: 7. The CDR3 nucleotides read TGCAGCGTTGGGGACAGGGGCCGGGAGACTGAAGCTTTCTTT. It encodes CSVGDRGRETEAFF. The complete variable domain, with remaining parts taken from reference TRBV29-1 and TRBJ1-1, reads SAVISQKPSRDICQRGTSLTIQCQVDSQVTMMFWYRQQPGQSLTLIATANQGSEATYESGFVIDKFPISRPNLTFSTLTVSNMSPEDSSIYLCSVGDRGRETEAFFGQGTRLTVV.

The V and J genes are TRBV29-1 and TRBJ2-7; 10 bases are a match to TRBD1. This CDR3 has 16 residues. Germline trimming cut 4 bases from V and 1 base from J; bases unmatched to any gene: 10. Germline V CDR1 and CDR2: SQVTM, ANQGSEA. As DNA, the CDR3 is TGCAGCGTTGGGGGGAGCCGGGACAGGGGATCCTACGAGCAGTACTTC. As protein: CSVGGSRDRGSYEQYF.

The chain has TRBV6-5 and TRBJ1-5, with 7 bases fitting TRBD1. The V and J ends lost 6 bases and 0 bases, in that order; junction bases with no gene match: 2. The CDR3 covers 14 residues. Germline CDR1 and CDR2: MNHEY and SVGAGI. CDR3 nucleotide sequence: TGTGCCAGCAGCAGACAGGGTAGCAATCAGCCCCAGCATTTT. This gives the protein CASSRQGSNQPQHF.

The chain is built from TRBV29-1 and TRBJ1-1, with D maybe TRBD1 (6 bases). This CDR3 comprises 12 residues. Germline-derived CDR1 and CDR2 are SQVTM and ANQGSEA. The germline V and J ends were trimmed by 7 bases and 0 bases, with 9 bases remaining between them. The CDR3 bases are TGCAGCGGCAGGGGCTTGAACACTGAAGCTTTCTTT. This gives the protein CSGRGLNTEAFF.

This rearrangement joins TRBV28 to TRBJ2-1; D is unresolved. This CDR3 has 12 residues. V dropped 4 bases and J dropped 6 bases, with 7 bases sitting between them. The V gene's germline CDR1 is MDHEN and CDR2 SYDVKM. Here the CDR3 reads CASSYRVNEQFF. The CDR3 DNA follows: TGTGCCAGCAGTTATAGAGTCAATGAGCAGTTCTTC.

This rearrangement joins TRBV6-5 to TRBJ1-6; D unresolved. Germline values: CDR1 MNHEY, CDR2 SVGAGI. V was clipped by 2 bases and J by 5 bases, with 4 bases between them. This CDR3 region has 13 residues. The CDR3: CASSYANNSPLHF. The CDR3 DNA reads TGTGCCAGCAGTTACGCGAATAATTCACCCCTCCACTTT.

The chain is built from TRBV5-1 and TRBJ2-4; the D gene is possibly TRBD1 (6 bases). The germline gives CDR1 SGHRS, CDR2 YFSETQ. The V end lost 0 bases, the J end lost 0 bases, and 16 bases lay between the germline ends. This CDR3 contains 18 residues. CDR3 amino acids: CASSLAGRGLGAKNIQYF. CDR3 coding DNA: TGCGCCAGCAGCTTGGCGGGCAGGGGATTGGGAGCCAAAAACATTCAGTACTTC.

V usage is TRBV11-3 and J usage is TRBJ2-1, with D perhaps TRBD2 (6 bases). This CDR3 is 15 amino acids long. V lost 5 bases to trimming and J lost 3 bases, with 14 bases between them. CDR1 is SGHNT and CDR2 is YENEEA in the germline V gene. The CDR3 is CASSPRGAGYNEQFF. The CDR3 nucleotides read TGTGCCAGCAGCCCCCGGGGAGCGGGCTACAATGAGCAGTTCTTC.

V usage is TRBV28 and J usage is TRBJ2-7; perhaps TRBD2 as D (6 bases). The CDR3 runs 14 residues. Germline values: CDR1 MDHEN, CDR2 SYDVKM. The V gene lost 6 bases and the J gene lost 3 bases, with 15 bases spanning the gap. As DNA, the CDR3 is TGTGCCAGCAGGGGCGGGCGGGATGACTACGAGCAGTACTTC. It is translated as CASRGGRDDYEQYF.

This clone has only a few counts. The chain carries TRBV5-6 and TRBJ1-2, with D tentatively TRBD1 (5 bases). V lost 4 bases, J lost 8 bases, and 21 bases lay in between. CDR1 is SGHDT, CDR2 YYEEEE, per germline. The CDR3 has 15 residues. The CDR3 here is CASSRIGAAFGGYTF. The CDR3 bases are TGTGCCAGCAGCAGAATAGGGGCTGCCTTTGGGGGCTACACCTTC.

V and J are TRBV30 and TRBJ1-2; TRBD1 is a possible D gene (5 bases). Germline CDR1 and CDR2: GTSNPN and SVGIG (reference sequence). V lost 0 bases and J lost 4, with 6 bases in between. The CDR3 runs 12 residues. The DNA of the CDR3 is TGTGCCTGGAGTGTAACAGGCTATGGCTACACCTTC. Residues: CAWSVTGYGYTF.

This clone was recorded a few times. The chain recombines TRBV5-1 with TRBJ2-2; 9 nucleotides agree with TRBD2. The ends lost 2 bases at V and 6 bases at J; junction bases unmatched: 2. Germline lookup yields CDR1 SGHRS and CDR2 YFSETQ. CDR3 length: 14 residues. CDR3 in DNA: TGCGCCAGCAGCTTTAGCGGGGGCCCCGGGGAGCTGTTTTTT. Residues: CASSFSGGPGELFF.

This rearrangement joins TRBV5-1 to TRBJ1-2, with D possibly TRBD1 on 5 matching bases. Germline CDR1 and CDR2: SGHRS and YFSETQ. The V gene lost 3 bases and the J gene lost 0 bases, with 12 bases spanning the gap. This CDR3 is built from 15 residues. The DNA for the CDR3 is TGCGCCAGCAGCTCGAACGCAGGGTCTAACTATGGCTACACCTTC. Protein sequence: CASSSNAGSNYGYTF.

This clone was seen a single time. The rearrangement links TRBV7-5 to TRBJ1-3. TRBV7-5 is marked as a pseudogene. This CDR3 is built from 14 residues. The CDR3 DNA reads TGTGCCAGAAGCTTTCGGGTGCTAGGAAACACCATATATTTT. This sequence encodes CARSFRVLGNTIYF.

CDR3: CASSEDGRYQETQYF. The CDR3 bases are TGTGCCAGCAGTGAAGATGGTAGATACCAAGAGACCCAGTACTTC. This chain joins TRBV6-1 and TRBJ2-5, with no clear D. There are 15 residues in the CDR3. V shed 1 base and J shed 0 bases, with 9 bases lying between them. CDR1 and CDR2 from the germline V gene are MNHNS and SASEGT.

CDR3 sequence reads: CASSQRGTDTQYF. The CDR3 coding sequence is TGTGCCAGCAGCCAGAGGGGGACAGATACGCAGTATTTT. J is TRBJ2-3 and V is TRBV5-4, with TRBD1 as a possible D gene (6 bases). This CDR3 spans 13 amino acids. Germline CDR1 SGHNT, CDR2 YYREEE (reference sequence). Trimming removed 4 bases at V and 3 bases at J, with 9 bases between. Complete variable domain (other parts from reference TRBV5-4 and TRBJ2-3): ETGVTQSPTHLIKTRGQQVTLRCSSQSGHNTVSWYQQALGQGPQFIFQYYREEENGRGNFPPRFSGLQFPNYSSELNVNALELDDSALYLCASSQRGTDTQYFGPGTRLTVL.

V gene TRBV27 combines with J gene TRBJ1-2, with a weak D call TRBD1 (6 bases). The CDR3 totals 15 residues. Germline V lookup: CDR1 MNHEY, CDR2 SMNVEV (reference sequence). Trimming left V 0 bases short and J 6 bases short, with 14 bases between. The CDR3: CASSLSVGRGDGYTF. CDR3 DNA sequence: TGTGCCAGCAGTTTATCTGTGGGCAGGGGAGATGGCTACACCTTC.

CDR3 DNA: TGTGCCAGTAGCAAACGGGGGGGCAGGGGCACTTTAAGGAACACTGAAGCTTTCTTT. This codes for CASSKRGGRGTLRNTEAFF. This chain joins TRBV19 and TRBJ1-1; D might be TRBD1 (6 bases). Trimming pared 6 bases from V and 1 base from J, leaving 27 bases between. The CDR3 length is 19 residues. Germline V gives CDR1 LNHDA, CDR2 SQIVND (reference sequence).

The chain carries TRBV6-5 and TRBJ2-7; unclear D gene. The length of the CDR3 is 11 residues. CDR1 is MNHEY, CDR2 SVGAGI, per germline. Trimming took off 5 bases at V and 2 bases at J, with 4 bases between the two ends. The CDR3: CASSGPYEQYF. In DNA form, the CDR3 reads TGTGCCAGCAGTGGCCCCTACGAGCAGTACTTC.

V is TRBV28 and J is TRBJ1-1, with 11 bases fitting TRBD1. The V segment lost 4 bases and the J segment 4 bases; nucleotides outside the gene matches: 5. This CDR3 has 15 amino acids. CDR1 and CDR2 from the germline V gene are MDHEN and SYDVKM. The CDR3 spells CASSSTGTGGTEAFF. In DNA form, the CDR3 reads TGTGCCAGCAGTTCAACCGGGACAGGGGGCACTGAAGCTTTCTTT.

V is TRBV19 and J is TRBJ2-7; D may be TRBD1 (6 bases). Germline V gene lookup returns CDR1 LNHDA and CDR2 SQIVND (reference sequence). The CDR3 totals 14 residues. Trimming left V 4 bases short and J 0 bases short, with 10 bases between. The CDR3 region has the DNA TGTGCCAGTAGTAGTGGACAGATCTCCTACGAGCAGTACTTC. It specifies CASSSGQISYEQYF.

The CDR3 here is CASSLGAGGTGELFF. The DNA for the CDR3 is TGTGCCAGTAGTTTGGGCGCGGGTGGCACCGGGGAGCTGTTTTTT. The J gene is TRBJ2-2, the V gene TRBV19; tentative D call: TRBD2 (5 bases). Between the trimmed V and J ends, which lost 5 bases and 4 bases, there was a span of 14 bases. In germline, CDR1 is LNHDA, CDR2 SQIVND (reference sequence). The length of the CDR3 is 15 residues.

The chain recombines TRBV4-2 with TRBJ2-7; a weak D match, TRBD1 (6 bases). Trimming took off 0 bases at V and 2 bases at J, with 14 bases between the two ends. The CDR3 consists of 16 residues. Germline V gene data show CDR1 as LGHNA and CDR2 as YNFKEQ. CDR3 amino acids: CASSQDWPGDPYEQYF. The CDR3 DNA reads TGTGCCAGCAGCCAAGATTGGCCAGGGGACCCCTACGAGCAGTACTTC.

CDR3 DNA: TGTGCCAGCAGCTCGGACTTGGCCCCACAGGGCGTGTGGGATTCACCCCTCCACTTT. Translation gives CASSSDLAPQGVWDSPLHF. V is TRBV5-6 and J is TRBJ1-6; weak D call: TRBD1 (6 bases). CDR1 SGHDT and CDR2 YYEEEE come from the germline V gene. The CDR3 length is 19 residues. V lost 3 bases and J lost 8, with 27 bases in between.